Reported below is one T cell receptor (beta chain). Per the germline V gene, CDR1 is MGHDK and CDR2 is SYGVNS. CDR3 length: 16 residues. The sample is drawn from a study of T cells expressing NK-cell markers. Study as a whole: Seven HCMV-seropositive donors and one seronegative donor made up the eight sequenced donors.

TCRdb reanalyzed the 5' RACE reads, giving one entry per CDR3 protein sequence and no DNA. Its table records 500,000 to 700,000 distinct CDR3 sequences. The sample was blood T cells: a sorted CD56 or NKG2C T cell subset, CD4+ or CD8+ T cells, or bulk PBMC T cells (not recorded which). The sequence derives from a man between 18 and 29 years old in good health. The chain links TRBV25-1 to TRBJ2-7. This chain's CDR3 is CASSPYAAGSSYEQYF.